This TCR beta chain was identified in a study of blood T cell repertoires in COVID-19. Turning to the study itself: The United States, Italy and Spain were the sources of the acute and convalescent COVID-19 samples.

Participants came from some 26 US areas, aged about 18 to 95 years. Deletions cut 5 bases from V and 4 bases from J, with 7 bases between. There are 12 residues in the CDR3. Germline lookup yields CDR1 SEHNR and CDR2 FQNEAQ (reference sequence). Original processing methods: Using reference gene primer amplification, nucleated cell counts were estimated. Profiling relied on immunoSEQ multiplex PCR, and the TCRdb table lists in-frame clones only, not all of them. V, J and clone size are taken as reported in that table, and D and trimming were inferred from the DNA itself. The table shows 200,000 to 250,000 clones, with about 82% occurring only once.

The sample was PBMCs or T cells enriched from blood (not recorded which). The receptor was derived from a woman in her forties or fifties with acute COVID-19. The chain employs TRBV7-9 and TRBJ2-3, with D possibly matching TRBD1 (5 bases). The CDR3, as DNA: TGTGCCAGCAGCAAGGGGCCAGATACGCAGTATTTT. It translates to CASSKGPDTQYF.